The entry below gives a single TCR beta chain sequence along with its context. The CDR3 has 15 residues. V was shortened by 2 bases and J by 7 bases, with 17 bases between the two germline ends. Germline CDR1 reads MNHEY; CDR2 reads SMNVEV (reference sequence). The data were obtained in a study of blood T cell repertoires in COVID-19. Data came from immunoSEQ multiplex PCR; TCRdb stores just in-frame clones and leaves some out. The repertoire holds tens of thousands of clones, with more than 85% as singletons. This sequence was found in a man aged 70 or older with acute or convalescent COVID-19. The sample was peripheral blood. The genes are TRBV27 and TRBJ2-5; tentative D call: TRBD1 (7 bases). DNA of the CDR3: TGTGCCAGCAGTTTAAGGAACAGGGGAGGTGGGACCCAGTACTTC. It translates to CASSLRNRGGGTQYF.